This T cell receptor beta chain was identified during a study of post-analysis software for immune sequencing data. Libraries were made from TCR beta cDNA, and they carried unique molecular identifiers. Each CDR3 protein gets one entry after TCRdb re-called the PCR reads with MiXCR. The table has roughly 600,000 distinct CDR3 sequences, 44% seen once. This clonotype has just a few counts. What it binds is not known. Study outcomes and limitations: Relative to controls, patients with multiple sclerosis showed significantly lower normalized Chao1 diversity. Pronounced co-clustering by F measure was evident among identically batched samples. Roughly 5 TRBV segments (TRBV5-6, TRBV5-1 and TRBV20-1 among them) occurred more frequently in patients than in controls.

V was shortened by 7 bases and J by 1 base, with 18 bases between the two germline ends. CDR1 SGHVS and CDR2 FQNEAQ come from the germline V gene. The CDR3 consists of 16 residues. Sequencing was done on a sample of blood. This sequence joins TRBV7-8 and TRBJ2-3; D remains ambiguous. The TCR originated in a girl aged 10 to 17 with multiple sclerosis. CDR3 nucleotide sequence: TGTGCCAGCACCATCCCGAGCGAGCGCCGCACAGATACGCAGTATTTT. Translating it yields CASTIPSERRTDTQYF.